Here is one T cell receptor beta chain with its context. Here immunoSEQ multiplex PCR was the method, and the copy in TCRdb shows in-frame clones only, minus some. The table has about 120,000 clones, roughly 90% seen once. This sample was taken from a study of T cell responses to AZD1222 COVID-19 vaccine. This receptor was taken from an adult in good health. Specimen: peripheral blood, collected on day 0 of AZD1222 vaccination.

CDR3 sequence reads: CARSPRPRGLANPHSTGELFF. The CDR3 DNA reads as TGTGCCAGAAGCCCCCGGCCGAGGGGACTAGCCAACCCCCATAGTACCGGGGAGCTGTTTTTT. The rearrangement uses TRBV7-5 and TRBJ2-2; the table assigns TRBD2, which was not confirmed against the DNA. TRBV7-5 is flagged as a pseudogene. CDR3 length equals 21 residues.